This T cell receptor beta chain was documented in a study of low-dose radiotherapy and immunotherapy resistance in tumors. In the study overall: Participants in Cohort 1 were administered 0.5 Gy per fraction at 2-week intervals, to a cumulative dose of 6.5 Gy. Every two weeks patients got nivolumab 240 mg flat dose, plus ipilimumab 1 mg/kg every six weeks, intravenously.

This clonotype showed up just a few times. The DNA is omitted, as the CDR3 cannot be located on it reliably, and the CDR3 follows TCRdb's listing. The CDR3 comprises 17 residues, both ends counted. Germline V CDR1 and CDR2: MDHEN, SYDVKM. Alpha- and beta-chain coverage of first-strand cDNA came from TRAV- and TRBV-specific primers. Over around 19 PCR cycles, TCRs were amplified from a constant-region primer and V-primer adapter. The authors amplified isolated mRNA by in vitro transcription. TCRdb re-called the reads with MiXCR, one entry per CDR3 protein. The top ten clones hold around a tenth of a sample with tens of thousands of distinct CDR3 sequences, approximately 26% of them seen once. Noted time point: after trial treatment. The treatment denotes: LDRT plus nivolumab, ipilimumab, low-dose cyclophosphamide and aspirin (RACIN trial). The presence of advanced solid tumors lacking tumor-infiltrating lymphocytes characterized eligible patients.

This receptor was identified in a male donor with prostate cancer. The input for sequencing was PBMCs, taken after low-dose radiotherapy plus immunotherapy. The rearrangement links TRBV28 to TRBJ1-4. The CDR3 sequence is CASSLRRLATNEKLFFF.